This note documents a single TCR beta chain sequence. Antigen: not known. This sample was taken from a study of CD8 T cells in ankylosing spondylitis. By quantitative 5'-RACE with molecular barcodes, the TCR beta libraries were made. From the 5' RACE reads, TCRdb called clonotypes with MiXCR, one entry per CDR3 protein. The sample has 250,000 to 350,000 distinct CDR3 sequences; 7.5% to 9% are singletons. The trim removed 2 bases at V and 8 bases at J, leaving 8 bases unmatched. The CDR3 consists of 15 residues. Looked up from germline, CDR1 is LGHNA and CDR2 is YSLEER. Study-wide points: It was reported that disease-linked clones were significantly enriched in matched ankylosing spondylitis synovial fluid. Characteristic, it appeared, of ankylosing spondylitis blood was a TCR beta motif of roughly eight highly homologous variants. Some motif variants had been reported before (in reactive arthritis synovial fluid and blood). Relatively rare in peripheral blood, disease-linked clones were also CD8+.

This chain connects TRBV4-3 to TRBJ2-1, with 8 bases identical to TRBD2. The sample taken for sequencing was blood, either unsorted or a sorted T cell fraction (not recorded which). This receptor was obtained from a male donor with ankylosing spondylitis. Here the CDR3 DNA reads TGCGCCAGCAGCCAACGGACTAGCTTGGGCCATGAGCAGTTCTTC. This gives the protein CASSQRTSLGHEQFF.